The T cell receptor beta chain described here comes from a study of monozygotic twins with inflammatory bowel disease. The CDR3 contains 12 residues. Germline assignment: CDR1 LNHDA and CDR2 SQIVND (reference sequence). One entry per CDR3 protein, without DNA, is what TCRdb gives after re-calling the 5' RACE reads. The sample totals roughly 320,000 distinct CDR3 sequences. The clonotype was recovered from a human donor with ulcerative colitis or Crohn's disease, or a healthy co-twin of an affected twin (not recorded which). This sequence joins TRBV19 and TRBJ2-2; TCRdb's D gene call, TRBD2, goes unchecked for lack of DNA. Sequencing input: blood. CDR3 sequence reads: CASKRDFGELFF.